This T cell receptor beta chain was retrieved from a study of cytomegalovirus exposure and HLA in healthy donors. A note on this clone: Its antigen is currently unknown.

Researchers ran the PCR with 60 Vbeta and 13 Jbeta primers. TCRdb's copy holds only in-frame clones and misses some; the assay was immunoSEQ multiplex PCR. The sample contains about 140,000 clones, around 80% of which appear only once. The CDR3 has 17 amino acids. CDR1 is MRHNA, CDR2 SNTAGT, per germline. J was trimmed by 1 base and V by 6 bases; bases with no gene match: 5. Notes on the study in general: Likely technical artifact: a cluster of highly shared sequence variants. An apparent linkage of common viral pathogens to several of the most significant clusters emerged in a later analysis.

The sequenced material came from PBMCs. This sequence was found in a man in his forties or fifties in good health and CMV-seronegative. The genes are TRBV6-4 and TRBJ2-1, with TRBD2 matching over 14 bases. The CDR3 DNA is TGTGCCAGCAGCTTGACTAGCGGGGGGGATTCCTACAATGAGCAGTTCTTC. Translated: CASSLTSGGDSYNEQFF.